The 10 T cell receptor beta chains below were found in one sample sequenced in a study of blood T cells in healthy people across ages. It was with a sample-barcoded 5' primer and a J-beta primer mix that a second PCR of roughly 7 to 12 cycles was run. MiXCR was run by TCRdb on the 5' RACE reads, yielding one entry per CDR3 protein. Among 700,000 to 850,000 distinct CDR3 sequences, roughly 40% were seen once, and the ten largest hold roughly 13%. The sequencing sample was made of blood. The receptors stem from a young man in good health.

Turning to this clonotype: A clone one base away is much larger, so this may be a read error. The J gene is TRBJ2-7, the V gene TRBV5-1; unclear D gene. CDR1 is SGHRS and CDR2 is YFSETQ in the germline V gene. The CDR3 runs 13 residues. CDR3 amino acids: CAGSSENTYEQYF. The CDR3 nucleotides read TGCGCCGGCAGCTCGGAGAACACCTACGAGCAGTACTTC. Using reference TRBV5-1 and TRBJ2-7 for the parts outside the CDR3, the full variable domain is KAGVTQTPRYLIKTRGQQVTLSCSPISGHRSVSWYQQTPGQGLQFLFEYFSETQRNKGNFPGRFSGRQFSNSRSEMNVSTLELGDSALYLCAGSSENTYEQYFGPGTRLTVT.

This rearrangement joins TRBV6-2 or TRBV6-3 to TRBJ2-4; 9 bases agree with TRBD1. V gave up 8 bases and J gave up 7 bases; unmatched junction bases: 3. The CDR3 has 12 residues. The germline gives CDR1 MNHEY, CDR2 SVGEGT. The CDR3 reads CASGDRGNIQYF. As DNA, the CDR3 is TGTGCCAGCGGAGACAGGGGGAACATTCAGTACTTC.

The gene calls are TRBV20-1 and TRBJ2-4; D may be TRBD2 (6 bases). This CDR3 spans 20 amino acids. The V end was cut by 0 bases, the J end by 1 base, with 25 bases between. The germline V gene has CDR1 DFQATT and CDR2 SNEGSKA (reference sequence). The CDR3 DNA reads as TGCAGTGCTAGAGAACCAAGTGGGAGGAGGTCACCCAAGGCCAAAAACATTCAGTACTTC. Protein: CSAREPSGRRSPKAKNIQYF.

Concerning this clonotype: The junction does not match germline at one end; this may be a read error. The CDR3: CASSQDVEGGNQPQHF. The CDR3 DNA sequence: TGTGCCAGCAGCCAAGATGTGGAAGGGGGCAATCAGCCCCAGCATTTT. This chain joins TRBV4-1 and TRBJ1-5, with D maybe TRBD1 (5 bases). This CDR3 is 16 amino acids long. Germline-derived CDR1 and CDR2 are MGHRA and YSYEKL.

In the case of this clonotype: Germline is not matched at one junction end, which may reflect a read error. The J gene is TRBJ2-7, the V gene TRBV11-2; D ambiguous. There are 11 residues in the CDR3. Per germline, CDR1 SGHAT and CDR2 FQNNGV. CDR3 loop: CASSRSYEQNF. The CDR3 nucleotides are TGTGCCAGCAGTCGATCCTACGAGCAGAACTTC.

The CDR3 here is CAISGVAGGNTQYF. The CDR3 nucleotides are TGTGCCATCAGTGGAGTAGCGGGGGGCAATACGCAGTATTTT. V and J are TRBV10-3 and TRBJ2-3; TRBD2 matches at 10 bases. V was pared by 4 bases and J by 7 bases, with 5 bases of the junction left unmatched. The CDR3 spans 14 residues. Germline V gene sequence: CDR1 ENHRY, CDR2 SYGVKD.

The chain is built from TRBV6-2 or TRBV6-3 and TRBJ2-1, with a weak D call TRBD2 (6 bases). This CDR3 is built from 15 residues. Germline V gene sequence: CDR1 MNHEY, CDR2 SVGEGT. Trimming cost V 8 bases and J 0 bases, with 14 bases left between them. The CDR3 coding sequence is TGTGCCAGCGACCGGAGGGTAAGCTCCTACAATGAGCAGTTCTTC. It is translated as CASDRRVSSYNEQFF.

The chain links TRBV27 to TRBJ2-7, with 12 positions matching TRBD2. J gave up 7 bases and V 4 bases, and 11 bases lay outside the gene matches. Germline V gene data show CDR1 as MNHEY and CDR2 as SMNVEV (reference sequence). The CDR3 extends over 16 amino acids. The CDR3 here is CASSSPLAGGRREQYF. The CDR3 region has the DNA TGTGCCAGCAGTTCCCCTCTAGCGGGGGGGCGTCGGGAGCAGTACTTC.

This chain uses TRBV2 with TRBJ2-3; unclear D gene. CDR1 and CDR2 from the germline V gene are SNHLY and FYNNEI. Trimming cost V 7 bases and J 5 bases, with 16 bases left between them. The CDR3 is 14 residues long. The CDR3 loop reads CASNPGSAEDTQYF. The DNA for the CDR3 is TGTGCCAGCAATCCAGGCTCTGCAGAAGATACGCAGTATTTT.

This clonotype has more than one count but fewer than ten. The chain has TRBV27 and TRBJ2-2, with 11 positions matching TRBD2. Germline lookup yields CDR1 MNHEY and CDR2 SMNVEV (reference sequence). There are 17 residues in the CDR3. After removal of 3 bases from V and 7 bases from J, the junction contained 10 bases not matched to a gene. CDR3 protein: CASSFDLAGGRRGELFF. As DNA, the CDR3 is TGTGCCAGCAGTTTCGATCTAGCGGGGGGCAGACGCGGGGAGCTGTTTTTT.